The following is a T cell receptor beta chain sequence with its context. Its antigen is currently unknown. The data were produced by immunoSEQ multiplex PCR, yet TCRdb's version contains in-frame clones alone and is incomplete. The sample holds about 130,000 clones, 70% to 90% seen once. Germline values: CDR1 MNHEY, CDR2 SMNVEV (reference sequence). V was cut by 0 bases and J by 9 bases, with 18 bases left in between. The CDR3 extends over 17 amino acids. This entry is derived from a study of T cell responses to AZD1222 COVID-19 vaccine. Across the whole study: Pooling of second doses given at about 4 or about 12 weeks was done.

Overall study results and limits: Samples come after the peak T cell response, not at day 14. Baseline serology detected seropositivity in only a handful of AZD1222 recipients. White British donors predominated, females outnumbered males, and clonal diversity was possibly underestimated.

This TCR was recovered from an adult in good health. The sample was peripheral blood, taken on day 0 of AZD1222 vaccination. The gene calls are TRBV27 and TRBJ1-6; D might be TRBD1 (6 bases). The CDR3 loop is CASSLSSPGQTSSPLHF. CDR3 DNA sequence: TGTGCCAGCAGTTTATCTAGTCCGGGACAAACGAGTTCACCCCTCCACTTT.